This TCR beta chain stems from a study of blood T cell repertoires in COVID-19. In germline, CDR1 is WNHNN, CDR2 SYGVQD (reference sequence). V shed 4 bases, J shed 1 base, and the junction held 3 bases outside the gene matches. This CDR3 contains 16 residues. TCRdb keeps only in-frame clones here, not all; method: immunoSEQ multiplex PCR. The profile covers some 200,000 clones, with less than 85% appearing a single time and around 7.3% taken by the ten largest. The rearrangement uses TRBV10-1 and TRBJ2-5; 13 bases agree with TRBD2. The clonotype originates from a woman in her seventies with acute or convalescent COVID-19. The sample consisted of peripheral blood. CDR3 region: CASSGGLAGTQETQYF. In DNA form, the CDR3 reads TGCGCCAGCAGTGGGGGACTAGCGGGGACCCAAGAGACCCAGTACTTC.